The entry that follows covers one T cell receptor (beta chain) sequence. There is no known antigen for this receptor. There are no base qualities to consult, and no much larger clone falls within one base. The data stem from a study of shared clonotypes between healthy human individuals (TCRdb year 2020). Background on the whole study: The cohort comprised a couple of women and a few men aged 18 to 49 years. For each donor, three plates each were used for CD4 naive and CD4 memory, two plates were used for CD8 naive, and one plate was used for CD8 memory. Blood TCR repertoires of about 5 healthy adults were deeply sequenced to estimate repertoire size and the extent of clonotype sharing between individuals. To increase sequencing depth and limit assay-specific biases, TCR repertoire library preparation and sequencing were carried out by different laboratories using diverse techniques. Each donor's leukapheresis produced roughly between roughly 0.9 and 9 billion PBMCs. The investigation overall reported the following: Larger estimated clonotype richness was generally found for naive subsets than for memory subsets. Pairwise subsampling indicated that sequencing depth was expected to affect the degree of clonotype sharing among donors. Sampling was limited to blood, and TCR repertoires in tissue likely differ from TCR repertoires in blood. Higher generation probabilities were observed for clonotypes shared by all four sorted-subset donors than for non-shared clonotypes. The genetic and exposure-history diversity represented was limited by the small number of donors. Across a few donors, roughly 5% of naive CD4, approximately 3.6% of naive CD8, roughly 2.2% of memory CD4, and over 0.35% of memory CD8 clonotypes were shared. Incomplete sequencing was indicated by rarefaction of sorted-subset datasets, despite the large sequencing depth.

TCR CDR3 regions were amplified from genomic DNA by multiplex PCR using the deep immunoSEQ assay. For each cell subset, the extracted genomic DNA was distributed evenly across all wells of several immunoSEQ 96-well plates, and each plate served as one replicate. For sorted subsets, each replicate PCR was loaded with roughly 190 ng genomic DNA, equivalent to some 31,000 T cell genomes. The purified libraries were quantified using a Qubit 3.0 fluorometer, sized with a Bioanalyzer 2100, and then quantified again using the KAPA Library Quantification kit. A separate single-read 150-cycle Illumina NextSeq 550 flow cell was used to sequence each immunoSEQ 96-well plate. Regarding the original processing steps: Because the immunoSEQ output held only junctional sequences and lacked quality scores, the filtering could not match the filtering applied to full-length reads. To assign V/J genes and CDR3, sequences were annotated against IMGT germline references using PyIR, a Python wrapper for IgBLAST v1.9. Reads with weak V/J assignments (E-value above 1e-6), missing CDR3, stop codons, out-of-frame junctions, or ambiguous translated residues were removed. V3J clonotypes were defined as sequences sharing the same inferred V gene, J gene, and CDR3 amino acid sequence. The percentage overlap between two repertoires was calculated by dividing the number of shared unique clonotypes by the size of the smaller repertoire. Repertoire richness was assessed with RTK rarefaction, the Chao1 estimator, and Recon v2.1 estimates of unobserved clonotypes. For all TCRbeta clonotypes obtained by the gDNA method from four donors, generation probabilities were computed with OLGA. The source is immuneACCESS, and TCRdb retained only in-frame sequences with V and J called. Part of the clones is not carried over; for the studies checked, unresolved V genes explain less than half of this, and the remainder is unexplained. V and J calls and clone size are those listed in that table; D and trimming were worked out from the DNA. This sample gives about 2.2 million clones in total; about 93% of them show up just once. The ten largest clonotypes hold about 1.6% of the sample.

CD8 naive samples were CD45RO-negative cells positively selected for CCR7, giving a CD45RA+CCR7+ population that excluded TemRA cells. Healthy HIV-negative adults with no recently reported acute infections or vaccinations were included as donors. Only Caucasian adults living in Nashville, Tennessee, USA were represented among the donors. After blood collection by leukapheresis, PBMCs were isolated using Ficoll-Histopaque density gradient centrifugation and then cryopreserved in the vapor phase of liquid nitrogen. Analytical flow cytometry was used to check the purity and quantity of every magnetically sorted T cell population. Each sorted fraction had its genomic DNA isolated and then quantified by UV absorbance on a Nanodrop 2000c. Including the terminal cysteine and phenylalanine, the CDR3 comprises 14 residues. CDR3 DNA only is kept here, 42 bases in frame from base 1. Trimming leaves V shorter by 5 bases and J shorter by 3 bases, with the junction holding 3 bases beyond the gene matches. CDR1 and CDR2, looked up from the germline V gene, are LGHNT and FRNRAP.

Sequencing input: naive CD8+ T cells from PBMCs. Reading the label with the study, this specimen's cell subset or site is: CD45RA+CCR7+. Here the chain combines TRBV12-5 and TRBJ1-2; the junction holds 10 bases that match TRBD1. This receptor was identified in a man younger than 30 in good health. Some clones in this sample may be carry-over from other donors' samples. The CDR3 region reads CASGPGTGDYGYTF. The nucleotide sequence reads TGTGCTAGTGGTCCCGGGACAGGGGACTATGGCTACACCTTC.